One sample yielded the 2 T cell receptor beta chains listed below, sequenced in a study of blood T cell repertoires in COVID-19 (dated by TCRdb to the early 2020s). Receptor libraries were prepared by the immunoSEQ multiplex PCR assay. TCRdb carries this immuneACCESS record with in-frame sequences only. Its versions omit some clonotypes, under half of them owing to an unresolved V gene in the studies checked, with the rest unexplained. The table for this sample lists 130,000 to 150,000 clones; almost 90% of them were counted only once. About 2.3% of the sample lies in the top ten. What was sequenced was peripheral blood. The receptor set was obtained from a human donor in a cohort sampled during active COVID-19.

CDR3 protein: CASSGRGDINEQFF. CDR3 in DNA: TGTGCCAGCAGTGGGCGGGGGGACATCAATGAGCAGTTCTTC. This rearrangement joins TRBV28 to TRBJ2-1; 8 bases are a match to TRBD2. The CDR3 extends over 14 amino acids. V was pared by 5 bases and J by 6 bases, with 6 bases of the junction left unmatched. Germline V gene data show CDR1 as MDHEN and CDR2 as SYDVKM.

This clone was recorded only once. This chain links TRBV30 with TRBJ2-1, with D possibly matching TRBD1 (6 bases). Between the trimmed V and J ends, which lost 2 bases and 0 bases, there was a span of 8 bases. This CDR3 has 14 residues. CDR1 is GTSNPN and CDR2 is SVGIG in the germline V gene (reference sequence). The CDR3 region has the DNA TGTGCCTGGAGTAGGGGGAGCTCCTACAATGAGCAGTTCTTC. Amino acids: CAWSRGSSYNEQFF.